What follows is one T cell receptor (beta chain) and its context. The patients chosen for sequencing had shown expansion of CD8+CD57+ cells (detected by flow cytometry). Patients uniformly had severe acquired aplastic anemia. Receipt of therapy had not occurred in any patient by the time of blood sampling. Genomic DNA provided the template from which TCR beta VDJ and CDR3 profiles were obtained. TCRdb processed the reads anew with MiXCR; each CDR3 protein has one entry. This sample has roughly 290,000 distinct CDR3 sequences; about 50% occur once, and the top ten carry under 1.5%. Trimming removed 0 bases from V and 5 bases from J, with 11 bases in between. Germline V gene sequence: CDR1 DFQATT, CDR2 SNEGSKA (reference sequence). The CDR3 consists of 13 residues. The entry originates in a study of CD8+CD57+ T cells in acquired aplastic anemia. Study as a whole: Sorted CD4+ and CD8+ cells gave an average of roughly 3.3 ug of DNA.

This receptor was taken from a human donor with aplastic anemia. The J gene is TRBJ2-7, the V gene TRBV20-1; perhaps D is TRBD1 or TRBD2 (6 bases each). Material for sequencing was sorted CD4+, CD8+, or CD8+CD57+ T cells (not recorded which) from PBMCs. CDR3 loop: CSARDLRGDEQYF. The DNA of the CDR3 is TGCAGTGCTAGAGATCTGAGGGGGGACGAGCAGTACTTC.